This T cell receptor beta chain came from a study of blood T cell repertoires in COVID-19. Study as a whole: COVID-19 samples collected from the United States, Italy and Spain covered acute and convalescent phases. The analysed material was cDNA or gDNA that came from T cells, B-cell-depleted T cells, or PBMCs.

Authors' analysis steps: Reference gene primers were amplified, and this amplification served to estimate nucleated cell counts. Clones were sequenced by immunoSEQ multiplex PCR, and TCRdb holds only the in-frame ones, with some missing. That table supplies the V and J calls and clone size; D and trimming were determined from the DNA. The data hold under 350,000 clones, with around 85% observed a single time. V lost 3 bases, J lost 5 bases, and 4 bases stayed unmatched. The length of the CDR3 is 14 residues. Germline loops: CDR1 LNHDA, CDR2 SQIVND (reference sequence). The sequence came from a woman aged 70-85 years with acute or convalescent COVID-19. Input material: peripheral blood. The chain joins TRBV19 to TRBJ1-5; 7 nucleotides line up with TRBD1. Here the CDR3 reads CASSIFRGDQPQHF. The CDR3 nucleotides are TGTGCCAGTAGTATCTTCAGGGGGGATCAGCCCCAGCATTTT.